Below, 21 T cell receptor beta chains from the same sample are listed, as sequenced in a study of T cell repertoires in cytomegalovirus infection. What these receptors recognize is not known. Each CDR3 protein is one row after TCRdb ran MiXCR on the reads. The top ten hold less than 15% of the sample, which has about 770,000 distinct CDR3 sequences, almost 30% seen once. Sample: cultured CD8+ T cells from PBMCs, taken from culture after CMV antigen stimulation. Source of these receptors: a human donor in good health (CMV status not recorded). Some clones in this sample may be carry-over from other donors' samples.

V usage is TRBV12-3 or TRBV12-4 and J usage is TRBJ2-1, with no clear D. This CDR3 contains 15 residues. With 3 bases removed from V and 1 base from J, the gap between germline ends came to 10 bases. CDR3 sequence reads: CASSFDQTSYNEQFF. In nucleotides, the CDR3 is TGTGCCAGCAGTTTCGACCAGACGTCCTACAATGAGCAGTTCTTC.

This clonotype was picked up a small number of times. This chain joins TRBV27 and TRBJ2-5, with a possible D match to TRBD2 (6 bases). This CDR3 region has 15 residues. The V gene's germline CDR1 is MNHEY and CDR2 SMNVEV (reference sequence). Trimming left V 0 bases short and J 4 bases short, with 12 bases between. CDR3 nucleotides: TGTGCCAGCAGTTTATCTCCTACCGGGGGAGAGACCCAGTACTTC. Protein: CASSLSPTGGETQYF.

This clonotype occurred a few times. The V and J genes are TRBV5-1 and TRBJ1-1; D remains ambiguous. The germline V gene encodes CDR1 SGHRS and CDR2 YFSETQ. With 4 bases removed from V and 6 bases from J, the gap between germline ends came to 19 bases. CDR3 length equals 15 residues. CDR3 region: CASSDRTYRDPEAFF. The CDR3 bases are TGCGCCAGCAGCGACCGGACGTATCGAGACCCTGAAGCTTTCTTT.

The CDR3 region is CASSSSWDSTNYGYTF. In DNA form, the CDR3 reads TGTGCCAGCAGTTCTTCTTGGGACAGTACCAACTATGGCTACACCTTC. The chain joins TRBV12-3 or TRBV12-4 to TRBJ1-2; 7 bases are shared with TRBD1. The CDR3 spans 16 residues. The trim removed 4 bases at V and 2 bases at J, leaving 10 bases unmatched.

This clonotype was counted many times. The genes are TRBV7-2 and TRBJ2-7; D gene unclear. Germline V gives CDR1 SGHTA, CDR2 FQGNSA. V dropped 2 bases and J dropped 2 bases, with 7 bases sitting between them. This CDR3 comprises 13 residues. The CDR3 protein is CASSLNRAYEQYV. The CDR3 region has the DNA TGTGCCAGCAGCTTAAACCGCGCCTACGAGCAGTACGTC.

This clonotype was counted only a few times. The chain uses TRBV29-1 and TRBJ1-2; 9 bases map to TRBD1. The V gene end was trimmed by 6 bases and the J gene end by 7 bases; junction bases not matched to a gene: 6. Germline values: CDR1 SQVTM, CDR2 ANQGSEA. CDR3 length: 12 amino acids. The CDR3 sequence is CSVVTDRGGYTF. The CDR3 nucleotides are TGCAGCGTCGTTACGGACAGGGGTGGCTACACCTTC. The full variable domain, with the rest looked up from reference TRBV29-1 and TRBJ1-2, is SAVISQKPSRDICQRGTSLTIQCQVDSQVTMMFWYRQQPGQSLTLIATANQGSEATYESGFVIDKFPISRPNLTFSTLTVSNMSPEDSSIYLCSVVTDRGGYTFGSGTRLTVV.

The table lists this clonotype with a few counts. The chain links TRBV6-6 to TRBJ2-3; 10 nucleotides align to TRBD2. The germline CDR1 and CDR2 sequences are MNHNY and SVGAGI (reference sequence). The CDR3 length is 16 residues. With V trimmed by 9 bases and J by 3 bases, 12 bases remained unmatched. The CDR3 region is CASRPAGGPRTDTQYF. The CDR3 DNA follows: TGTGCCAGTCGGCCAGCGGGGGGGCCCAGAACAGATACGCAGTATTTT.

The table lists this clonotype with many counts. The chain combines TRBV7-9 with TRBJ2-4; TRBD1 matches 7 bases. J gave up 2 bases and V 5 bases, and 9 bases lay outside the gene matches. This CDR3 contains 16 residues. In germline, CDR1 is SEHNR, CDR2 FQNEAQ (reference sequence). CDR3 amino acids: CASSQGDQISKNIQYF. The CDR3 DNA reads as TGTGCCAGCAGCCAGGGGGACCAAATATCCAAAAACATTCAGTACTTC.

The rearrangement joins TRBV15 to TRBJ2-2; D tentatively reads TRBD1 or TRBD2 (5 bases each). CDR3 length: 15 amino acids. The V gene lost 5 bases and the J gene lost 0 bases, with 10 bases spanning the gap. Germline-derived CDR1 and CDR2 are LNHNV and YYDKDF (reference sequence). The CDR3 region is CATSRDGPNTGELFF. In nucleotides, the CDR3 is TGTGCCACCAGCCGGGACGGACCGAACACCGGGGAGCTGTTTTTT.

This sequence joins TRBV27 and TRBJ2-5; D is perhaps TRBD2 (6 bases). CDR3 length: 15 amino acids. With 3 bases removed from V and 4 bases from J, the gap between germline ends came to 15 bases. Germline lookup yields CDR1 MNHEY and CDR2 SMNVEV (reference sequence). In nucleotides, the CDR3 is TGTGCCAGCAGTTTTGCGGGAAATTTCGTAGAGACCCAGTACTTC. Translation gives CASSFAGNFVETQYF.

V is TRBV4-1 and J is TRBJ2-1; D gene ambiguous. The length of the CDR3 is 13 residues. V lost 4 bases and J 3 bases, leaving 7 bases between the germline ends. Germline values: CDR1 MGHRA, CDR2 YSYEKL. CDR3 DNA: TGCGCCAGCAGCCCCAGCGTCTACAATGAGCAGTTCTTC. This translates into CASSPSVYNEQFF.

This clonotype turned up a few times. This rearrangement joins TRBV4-3 to TRBJ2-2; perhaps TRBD1 as D (6 bases). The V end lost 0 bases, the J end lost 2 bases, and 13 bases lay between the germline ends. Germline CDR1 is LGHNA and CDR2 is YSLEER. The length of the CDR3 is 17 residues. CDR3 sequence (DNA): TGCGCCAGCAGCCAAGAGTGGGGGCATCTTAACACCGGGGAGCTGTTTTTT. Translated: CASSQEWGHLNTGELFF.

This clonotype came up a few times. J is TRBJ2-3 and V is TRBV9; possibly TRBD2 for D (5 bases). V gave up 1 base and J gave up 2 bases, with 11 bases separating them. Germline V lookup: CDR1 SGDLS, CDR2 YYNGEE. The length of the CDR3 is 15 residues. The CDR3 coding sequence is TGTGCCAGCAGCGTATCTCTTAGCGACACAGATACGCAGTATTTT. As protein: CASSVSLSDTDTQYF. The full variable domain, in which reference TRBV9 and TRBJ2-3 provide the parts outside the CDR3, is DSGVTQTPKHLITATGQRVTLRCSPRSGDLSVYWYQQSLDQGLQFLIQYYNGEERAKGNILERFSAQQFPDLHSELNLSSLELGDSALYFCASSVSLSDTDTQYFGPGTRLTVL.

The gene calls are TRBV2 and TRBJ1-1; D may be TRBD1 (5 bases). This CDR3 comprises 15 residues. CDR1 and CDR2 (germline): SNHLY, FYNNEI. The germline V and J ends were trimmed by 4 bases and 0 bases, with 12 bases remaining between them. CDR3 protein: CASSANRGVNTEAFF. The CDR3 DNA follows: TGTGCCAGCAGTGCTAACCGGGGGGTGAACACTGAAGCTTTCTTT.

A few counts support this clonotype. The V call is TRBV12-3 or TRBV12-4, the J call TRBJ1-1; D might be TRBD1 (5 bases). Trimming pared 8 bases from V and 1 base from J, leaving 11 bases between. The CDR3 totals 13 residues. CDR3 DNA sequence: TGTGCCAGCTGGGGACGGTGGAACACTGAAGCTTTCTTT. Translation gives CASWGRWNTEAFF.

This clonotype appeared many times. This rearrangement joins TRBV12-3 or TRBV12-4 to TRBJ2-5; 12 nucleotides match TRBD2. This CDR3 has 15 residues. V gave up 6 bases and J gave up 4 bases; unmatched junction bases: 6. The CDR3 bases are TGTGCCAGCAGCCCTAGCGGGGGGGCCGGAGAGACCCAGTACTTC. It encodes CASSPSGGAGETQYF.

This clonotype was observed many times. The CDR3, as DNA: TGTGCCAGCAGTCCTTCGGGAGGGGCGAGTGAAAAACTGTTTTTT. Protein sequence: CASSPSGGASEKLFF. The chain joins TRBV6-1 to TRBJ1-4; possibly TRBD1 for D (5 bases). Germline V gene sequence: CDR1 MNHNS, CDR2 SASEGT. Trimming cost V 5 bases and J 7 bases, with 17 bases left between them. The CDR3 runs to 15 residues.

The chain uses TRBV12-3 or TRBV12-4 and TRBJ2-1; 9 bases line up with TRBD2. V lost 5 bases and J lost 6; bases outside the gene matches: 11. The CDR3 consists of 16 residues. CDR3 amino acids: CASSLFAGGPRNEQFF. For the CDR3, the DNA is TGTGCCAGCAGTCTGTTCGCGGGGGGGCCCCGCAATGAGCAGTTCTTC.

This chain connects TRBV9 to TRBJ1-2; tentative D call: TRBD1 (5 bases). The ends were cut back, 0 bases at V and 4 bases at J, with 19 bases in the middle. Germline lookup yields CDR1 SGDLS and CDR2 YYNGEE. The CDR3 runs 17 residues. This chain's CDR3 is CASSVGGVFRPPYGYTF. CDR3 nucleotide sequence: TGTGCCAGCAGCGTAGGGGGGGTCTTTCGACCTCCCTATGGCTACACCTTC.

In its sample, this clonotype was seen a few times. CDR3 loop: CASPRLELASSYNEQFF. The CDR3 DNA reads as TGTGCCAGCCCGCGACTTGAACTAGCGAGCTCCTACAATGAGCAGTTCTTC. This chain joins TRBV19 and TRBJ2-1; 7 bases map to TRBD2. The CDR3 is 17 residues long. V shed 9 bases, J shed 0 bases, and the junction held 14 bases outside the gene matches. The germline V gene has CDR1 LNHDA and CDR2 SQIVND (reference sequence).

This clonotype was detected a few times. This chain links TRBV7-9 with TRBJ1-1; a weak D match, TRBD1 (5 bases). The V and J ends lost 5 bases and 8 bases respectively, with 9 bases between them. From germline, CDR1 is SEHNR and CDR2 FQNEAQ (reference sequence). The CDR3 is 11 residues long. The CDR3 loop reads CASSHPGEAFF. The CDR3 DNA is TGTGCCAGCAGCCATCCAGGGGAAGCTTTCTTT.